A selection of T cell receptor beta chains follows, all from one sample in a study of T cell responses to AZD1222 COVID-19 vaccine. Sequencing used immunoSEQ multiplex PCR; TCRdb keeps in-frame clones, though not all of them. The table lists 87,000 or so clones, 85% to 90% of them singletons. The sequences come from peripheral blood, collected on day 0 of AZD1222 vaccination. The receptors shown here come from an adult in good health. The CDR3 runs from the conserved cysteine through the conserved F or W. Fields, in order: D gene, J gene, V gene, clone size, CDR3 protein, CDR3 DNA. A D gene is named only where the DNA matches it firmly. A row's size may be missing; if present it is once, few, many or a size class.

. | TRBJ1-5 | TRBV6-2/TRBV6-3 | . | CASSYTGAGSNQPQHF | TGTGCCAGCAGTTACACGGGGGCGGGTTCTAATCAGCCCCAGCATTTT
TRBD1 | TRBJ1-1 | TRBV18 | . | CASSPGTGSMNTEAFF | TGTGCCAGCTCACCCGGGACAGGGTCCATGAACACTGAAGCTTTCTTT
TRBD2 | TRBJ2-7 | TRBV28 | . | CASSSFQGGSPQYEQYF | TGTGCCAGCAGCTCTTTTCAGGGCGGGAGCCCTCAATACGAGCAGTACTTC
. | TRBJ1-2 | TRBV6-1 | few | CASSDGVVGYTF | TGTGCCAGCAGTGACGGGGTCGTCGGCTACACCTTC
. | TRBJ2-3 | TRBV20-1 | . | CSAGVTDTQYF | TGCAGTGCTGGGGTCACAGATACGCAGTATTTT
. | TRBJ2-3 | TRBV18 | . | CASSPKASTDTQYF | TGTGCCAGCTCACCTAAAGCGAGCACAGATACGCAGTATTTT
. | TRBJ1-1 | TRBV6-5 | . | CASTTDFNTEAFF | TGTGCCAGCACTACGGACTTTAACACTGAAGCTTTCTTT
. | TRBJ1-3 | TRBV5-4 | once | CASSLDQLGNSGNTIYF | TGTGCCAGCAGCCTCGACCAACTAGGGAACTCTGGAAACACCATATATTTT
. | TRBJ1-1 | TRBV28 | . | CASRTHRADTFIGAFF | TGTGCCAGCAGGACGCACCGGGCAGACACCTTCATCGGGGCTTTCTTT
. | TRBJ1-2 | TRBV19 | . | CASSIARGLTSYGYTF | TGTGCCAGTAGTATAGCCCGAGGACTCACGTCTTATGGCTACACCTTC
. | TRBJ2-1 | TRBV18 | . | CASSPPIGASSYNEQFF | TGTGCCAGCTCACCACCGATCGGGGCCAGCTCCTACAATGAGCAGTTCTTC
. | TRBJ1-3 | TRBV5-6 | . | CASSSPGFMDTIYF | TGTGCCAGCAGCTCGCCGGGCTTTATGGACACCATATATTTT
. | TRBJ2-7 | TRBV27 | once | CASSLNRYEQYF | TGTGCCAGCAGTTTAAATCGTTACGAGCAGTACTTC
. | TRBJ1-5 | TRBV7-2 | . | CASSRRGSSNQPQHF | TGTGCCAGCAGCCGGCGGGGATCGAGCAATCAGCCCCAGCATTTT
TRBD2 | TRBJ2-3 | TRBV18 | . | CASSPPSGGSDTQYF | TGTGCCAGCTCACCACCAAGCGGGGGGTCAGATACGCAGTATTTT
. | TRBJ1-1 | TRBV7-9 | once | CASSLEEGEAFF | TGTGCCAGCAGCTTAGAGGAGGGGGAAGCTTTCTTT
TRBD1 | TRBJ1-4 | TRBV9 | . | CASSTSGTGDEKLFF | TGTGCCAGCAGCACATCCGGGACAGGGGATGAAAAACTGTTTTTT